The 28 T cell receptor beta chains below were found in one sample sequenced in a study of blood T cell repertoires in COVID-19. TCRdb's copy holds only in-frame clones and misses some; the assay was immunoSEQ multiplex PCR. Of some 42,000 clones detected, roughly nine tenths appear once; the ten largest clones hold 8% to 10%. Specimen: peripheral blood. The receptors shown here come from a man aged 50-59 years with active COVID-19.

The V gene is TRBV10-3, the J gene TRBJ2-3, with 10 bases aligning to TRBD1. The length of the CDR3 is 15 residues. Trimming cost V 6 bases and J 1 base; bases outside gene matches: 4. Germline V gives CDR1 ENHRY, CDR2 SYGVKD. The CDR3 spells CAIRMGTGGTDTQYF. The CDR3 region has the DNA TGTGCCATCAGGATGGGGACAGGGGGCACAGATACGCAGTATTTT.

The gene calls are TRBV3-1 (or the pseudogene TRBV3-2) and TRBJ2-1; TRBD1 might be the D (5 bases). Trimming removed 0 bases at V and 16 bases at J, with 13 bases between. Germline assignment: CDR1 LGHDT and CDR2 YNNKEL (reference sequence). The CDR3 consists of 12 residues. CDR3 loop: CASSQDIRGVFF. The DNA for the CDR3 is TGTGCCAGCAGCCAAGATATTAGGGGTGTATTCTTC.

This clone was seen once. This chain links TRBV2 with TRBJ2-7; 13 nucleotides agree with TRBD2. CDR1 and CDR2 from the germline V gene are SNHLY and FYNNEI. The V and J ends lost 4 bases and 2 bases, in that order; junction bases with no gene match: 2. The CDR3 is 15 amino acids. CDR3 DNA: TGTGCCAGCAGTGTGGGACTAGCGGGGACCTACGAGCAGTACTTC. This gives the protein CASSVGLAGTYEQYF.

V gene TRBV6-6 combines with J gene TRBJ1-5, with D hard to call. There are 13 residues in the CDR3. The V gene lost 7 bases and the J gene lost 3 bases, with 10 bases spanning the gap. Germline CDR1 MNHNY, CDR2 SVGAGI (reference sequence). CDR3 loop: CASTVPDNQPQHF. CDR3 sequence (DNA): TGTGCCAGCACCGTCCCAGACAATCAGCCCCAGCATTTT.

The V and J genes are TRBV28 and TRBJ2-3; a possible D gene is TRBD2 (6 bases). Trimming left V 5 bases short and J 1 base short, with 10 bases between. CDR1 MDHEN and CDR2 SYDVKM come from the germline V gene. The CDR3 totals 14 residues. The CDR3 nucleotides read TGTGCCAGCAGTCCCCCGGGGGGCACAGATACGCAGTATTTT. It specifies CASSPPGGTDTQYF.

J is TRBJ2-3 and V is TRBV30, with TRBD2 as a possible D gene (6 bases). The V gene's germline CDR1 is GTSNPN and CDR2 SVGIG (reference sequence). Trimming cost V 2 bases and J 6 bases, with 18 bases left between them. This CDR3 has 15 amino acids. In nucleotides, the CDR3 is TGTGCCTGGAGTATTGGTGCGGGGTGGGAGGATACGCAGTATTTT. It specifies CAWSIGAGWEDTQYF.

The chain has TRBV11-2 and TRBJ1-1; D is undetermined. Germline CDR1 is SGHAT and CDR2 is FQNNGV. This CDR3 region has 13 residues. Trimming shortened V by 2 bases and J by 1 base, and 5 bases separated the two germline ends. CDR3 sequence: CASSLRRNTEAFF. The CDR3 DNA sequence: TGTGCCAGCAGCTTACGGAGGAACACTGAAGCTTTCTTT.

This chain's CDR3 is CASGEGRNSPLHF. The CDR3 coding sequence is TGTGCCAGCGGGGAGGGGCGGAATTCACCCCTCCACTTT. V and J are TRBV6-5 and TRBJ1-6, with D possibly TRBD1 on 5 matching bases. Trimming left V 8 bases short and J 7 bases short, with 12 bases between. The CDR3 loop spans 13 amino acids. Germline CDR1 is MNHEY and CDR2 is SVGAGI.

The chain employs TRBV27 and TRBJ1-4, with a possible D match to TRBD1 (5 bases). The V gene lost 5 bases and the J gene lost 8 bases, with 21 bases spanning the gap. Germline CDR1 MNHEY, CDR2 SMNVEV (reference sequence). The CDR3 runs 16 residues. The CDR3 DNA sequence: TGTGCCAGCAGTCCCGGTAGGGGCTTGATACGGGAAAAACTGTTTTTT. It encodes CASSPGRGLIREKLFF.

The chain recombines TRBV28 with TRBJ1-2, with a possible D match to TRBD1 (5 bases). The V end was cut by 2 bases, the J end by 7 bases, with 20 bases between. This CDR3 spans 16 amino acids. From germline, CDR1 is MDHEN and CDR2 SYDVKM. CDR3 coding DNA: TGTGCCAGCAGTTTACAGTCGGGTATGCAGGGTTTTGGCTACACCTTC. Its protein product is CASSLQSGMQGFGYTF.

The chain recombines TRBV5-5 with TRBJ1-2; D might be TRBD1 (6 bases). The V end was cut by 2 bases, the J end by 5 bases, with 13 bases between. The CDR3 covers 14 residues. Germline V gene data show CDR1 as SGHKS and CDR2 as YYEKEE (reference sequence). The chain's CDR3 is CASSLKQGPYGYTF. CDR3 bases: TGTGCCAGCAGCTTAAAACAGGGACCGTATGGCTACACCTTC.

V and J are TRBV6-5 and TRBJ1-5; TRBD1 matches at 7 bases. CDR3 length equals 15 residues. Germline V gives CDR1 MNHEY, CDR2 SVGAGI. The V and J ends lost 5 bases and 2 bases, in that order; junction bases with no gene match: 6. The CDR3 nucleotides are TGTGCCAGCAGTAGGGGGCGGAACGGCAATCAGCCCCAGCATTTT. This codes for CASSRGRNGNQPQHF.

The chain links TRBV28 to TRBJ1-2; perhaps TRBD1 as D (5 bases). Trimming shortened V by 7 bases and J by 7 bases, and 16 bases separated the two germline ends. The CDR3 consists of 13 residues. Germline values: CDR1 MDHEN, CDR2 SYDVKM. CDR3 sequence (DNA): TGTGCCAGCATGGTTCAGGGATCGGGTGGCTACACCTTC. Residues: CASMVQGSGGYTF.

J is TRBJ1-3 and V is TRBV5-1; D unclear. V lost 0 bases and J 0 bases, leaving 13 bases between the germline ends. Germline V lookup: CDR1 SGHRS, CDR2 YFSETQ. CDR3 length: 17 residues. CDR3 region: CASSLVEASVSGNTIYF. As DNA, the CDR3 is TGCGCCAGCAGCTTGGTTGAGGCATCAGTCTCTGGAAACACCATATATTTT.

The rearrangement joins TRBV6-1 to TRBJ1-2, with TRBD1 matching over 7 bases. Germline trimming cut 1 base from V and 4 bases from J; bases unmatched to any gene: 3. This CDR3 comprises 14 residues. The V gene's germline CDR1 is MNHNS and CDR2 SASEGT. The CDR3, as DNA: TGTGCCAGCAGTGAAGACAGGGGAGTCTATGGCTACACCTTC. Its translation is CASSEDRGVYGYTF.

The V and J genes are TRBV5-4 and TRBJ1-1; D unclear. V lost 0 bases to trimming and J lost 7 bases, with 10 bases between them. This CDR3 spans 13 amino acids. Germline CDR1 is SGHNT and CDR2 is YYREEE (reference sequence). The CDR3 DNA follows: TGTGCCAGCAGCTTGGACAGACGGGATGAAGCTTTCTTT. Amino acid sequence: CASSLDRRDEAFF.

The chain uses TRBV24-1 and TRBJ2-1, with 8 nucleotides matching TRBD2. CDR1 is KGHDR, CDR2 SFDVKD, per germline. The CDR3 length is 16 residues. V shed 0 bases, J shed 6 bases, and the junction held 6 bases outside the gene matches. This CDR3 is CATSDLSTGGGNEQFF. CDR3 nucleotides: TGTGCCACCAGTGATTTGTCAACGGGAGGGGGCAATGAGCAGTTCTTC.

The CDR3 DNA reads TGTGCCAGCAGTCCTCTAGGAACTAATGAAAAACTGTTTTTT. Its protein is CASSPLGTNEKLFF. The chain links TRBV28 to TRBJ1-4; the D is unclear. The CDR3 is made up of 14 amino acids. The V gene's germline CDR1 is MDHEN and CDR2 SYDVKM. V was trimmed by 5 bases and J by 1 base, leaving 8 bases between them.

The J gene is TRBJ2-3, the V gene TRBV5-1; 9 nucleotides line up with TRBD2. Looked up from germline, CDR1 is SGHRS and CDR2 is YFSETQ. The V gene end was trimmed by 0 bases and the J gene end by 0 bases; junction bases not matched to a gene: 5. CDR3 length equals 17 residues. CDR3 protein: CASSLAGTSKSTDTQYF. The CDR3, as DNA: TGCGCCAGCAGCTTGGCAGGGACTAGCAAGAGCACAGATACGCAGTATTTT.

CDR3 nucleotide sequence: TGTGCCAGCAGTGGAAGCCCCCCGAACACTGAAGCTTTCTTT. Translated, it gives CASSGSPPNTEAFF. V and J are TRBV2 and TRBJ1-1; D not resolved. The CDR3 is made up of 14 amino acids. Germline V CDR1 and CDR2: SNHLY, FYNNEI. Trimming stripped 4 bases from V and 1 base from J, with 10 bases between.

This chain uses TRBV28 with TRBJ2-1, with 8 nucleotides matching TRBD2. CDR3 length equals 16 residues. J lost 6 bases, V lost 5 bases, and 12 bases had no gene match. Per germline, CDR1 MDHEN and CDR2 SYDVKM. In nucleotides, the CDR3 is TGTGCCAGCAGTCCCTCCCTTGCGGGAGGCAGCAATGAGCAGTTCTTC. It specifies CASSPSLAGGSNEQFF.

The chain employs TRBV7-2 and TRBJ1-3; 7 nucleotides align to TRBD1. The J segment lost 0 bases and the V segment lost 1 base, leaving 6 bases of the junction unmatched. The length of the CDR3 is 17 residues. Germline CDR1 reads SGHTA; CDR2 reads FQGNSA. The CDR3 is CASSLEGTDNSGNTIYF. Written as DNA, the CDR3 is TGTGCCAGCAGCTTAGAGGGGACAGATAACTCTGGAAACACCATATATTTT.

The V and J genes are TRBV7-2 and TRBJ2-1, with 10 nucleotides matching TRBD2. From germline, CDR1 is SGHTA and CDR2 FQGNSA. Unmatched junction bases numbered 2, after V lost 4 bases and J lost 5 bases. This CDR3 has 14 amino acids. CDR3 DNA sequence: TGTGCCAGCAGCTCTGGACTAGCGGACAATGAGCAGTTCTTC. Protein product: CASSSGLADNEQFF. Supplemented by reference TRBV7-2 and TRBJ2-1, the full variable domain reads GAGVSQSPSNKVTEKGKDVELRCDPISGHTALYWYRQSLGQGLEFLIYFQGNSAPDKSGLPSDRFSAERTGGSVSTLTIQRTQQEDSAVYLCASSSGLADNEQFFGPGTRLTVL.

The chain joins TRBV6-5 to TRBJ1-3; D ambiguous. V lost 2 bases, J lost 0 bases, and 8 bases lay in between. CDR3 size: 15 residues. In germline, CDR1 is MNHEY, CDR2 SVGAGI. CDR3 coding DNA: TGTGCCAGCAGTTACGAACGGGACTCTGGAAACACCATATATTTT. As protein: CASSYERDSGNTIYF.

The CDR3 DNA reads TGTGCCACCAGCAGAGATCGGAGGAGCTCCTACAATGAGCAGTTCTTC. The encoded protein is CATSRDRRSSYNEQFF. This chain uses TRBV15 with TRBJ2-1, with D perhaps matching TRBD2 (5 bases). The CDR3 covers 16 residues. Looked up from germline, CDR1 is LNHNV and CDR2 is YYDKDF (reference sequence). V was cut by 0 bases and J by 0 bases, with 9 bases left in between.

The chain combines TRBV10-3 with TRBJ1-1, with TRBD1 matching over 8 bases. With 4 bases clipped from V and 2 bases from J, the junction kept 9 bases outside the gene matches. The CDR3 has 16 residues. Germline V lookup: CDR1 ENHRY, CDR2 SYGVKD. The CDR3 region has the DNA TGTGCCATCAGTGGATTTGACAGGGGAGGAAACACTGAAGCTTTCTTT. Its protein product is CAISGFDRGGNTEAFF.

The genes are TRBV6-1 and TRBJ1-2, with TRBD1 as a possible D gene (5 bases). The V gene's germline CDR1 is MNHNS and CDR2 SASEGT. Trimming removed 3 bases from V and 6 bases from J, with 11 bases in between. The CDR3 length is 13 residues. The CDR3 loop reads CASSDRAKDGYTF. The CDR3 DNA follows: TGTGCCAGCAGTGACAGGGCCAAGGATGGCTACACCTTC.

V is TRBV9 and J is TRBJ1-1, with D unclear. The CDR3 loop spans 13 amino acids. Germline assignment: CDR1 SGDLS and CDR2 YYNGEE. Trimming took off 2 bases at V and 5 bases at J, with 10 bases between the two ends. The CDR3 sequence: CASSVGSGTEAFF. Written as DNA, the CDR3 is TGTGCCAGCAGCGTGGGATCGGGGACTGAAGCTTTCTTT. Supplemented by reference TRBV9 and TRBJ1-1, the full variable domain reads DSGVTQTPKHLITATGQRVTLRCSPRSGDLSVYWYQQSLDQGLQFLIQYYNGEERAKGNILERFSAQQFPDLHSELNLSSLELGDSALYFCASSVGSGTEAFFGQGTRLTVV.